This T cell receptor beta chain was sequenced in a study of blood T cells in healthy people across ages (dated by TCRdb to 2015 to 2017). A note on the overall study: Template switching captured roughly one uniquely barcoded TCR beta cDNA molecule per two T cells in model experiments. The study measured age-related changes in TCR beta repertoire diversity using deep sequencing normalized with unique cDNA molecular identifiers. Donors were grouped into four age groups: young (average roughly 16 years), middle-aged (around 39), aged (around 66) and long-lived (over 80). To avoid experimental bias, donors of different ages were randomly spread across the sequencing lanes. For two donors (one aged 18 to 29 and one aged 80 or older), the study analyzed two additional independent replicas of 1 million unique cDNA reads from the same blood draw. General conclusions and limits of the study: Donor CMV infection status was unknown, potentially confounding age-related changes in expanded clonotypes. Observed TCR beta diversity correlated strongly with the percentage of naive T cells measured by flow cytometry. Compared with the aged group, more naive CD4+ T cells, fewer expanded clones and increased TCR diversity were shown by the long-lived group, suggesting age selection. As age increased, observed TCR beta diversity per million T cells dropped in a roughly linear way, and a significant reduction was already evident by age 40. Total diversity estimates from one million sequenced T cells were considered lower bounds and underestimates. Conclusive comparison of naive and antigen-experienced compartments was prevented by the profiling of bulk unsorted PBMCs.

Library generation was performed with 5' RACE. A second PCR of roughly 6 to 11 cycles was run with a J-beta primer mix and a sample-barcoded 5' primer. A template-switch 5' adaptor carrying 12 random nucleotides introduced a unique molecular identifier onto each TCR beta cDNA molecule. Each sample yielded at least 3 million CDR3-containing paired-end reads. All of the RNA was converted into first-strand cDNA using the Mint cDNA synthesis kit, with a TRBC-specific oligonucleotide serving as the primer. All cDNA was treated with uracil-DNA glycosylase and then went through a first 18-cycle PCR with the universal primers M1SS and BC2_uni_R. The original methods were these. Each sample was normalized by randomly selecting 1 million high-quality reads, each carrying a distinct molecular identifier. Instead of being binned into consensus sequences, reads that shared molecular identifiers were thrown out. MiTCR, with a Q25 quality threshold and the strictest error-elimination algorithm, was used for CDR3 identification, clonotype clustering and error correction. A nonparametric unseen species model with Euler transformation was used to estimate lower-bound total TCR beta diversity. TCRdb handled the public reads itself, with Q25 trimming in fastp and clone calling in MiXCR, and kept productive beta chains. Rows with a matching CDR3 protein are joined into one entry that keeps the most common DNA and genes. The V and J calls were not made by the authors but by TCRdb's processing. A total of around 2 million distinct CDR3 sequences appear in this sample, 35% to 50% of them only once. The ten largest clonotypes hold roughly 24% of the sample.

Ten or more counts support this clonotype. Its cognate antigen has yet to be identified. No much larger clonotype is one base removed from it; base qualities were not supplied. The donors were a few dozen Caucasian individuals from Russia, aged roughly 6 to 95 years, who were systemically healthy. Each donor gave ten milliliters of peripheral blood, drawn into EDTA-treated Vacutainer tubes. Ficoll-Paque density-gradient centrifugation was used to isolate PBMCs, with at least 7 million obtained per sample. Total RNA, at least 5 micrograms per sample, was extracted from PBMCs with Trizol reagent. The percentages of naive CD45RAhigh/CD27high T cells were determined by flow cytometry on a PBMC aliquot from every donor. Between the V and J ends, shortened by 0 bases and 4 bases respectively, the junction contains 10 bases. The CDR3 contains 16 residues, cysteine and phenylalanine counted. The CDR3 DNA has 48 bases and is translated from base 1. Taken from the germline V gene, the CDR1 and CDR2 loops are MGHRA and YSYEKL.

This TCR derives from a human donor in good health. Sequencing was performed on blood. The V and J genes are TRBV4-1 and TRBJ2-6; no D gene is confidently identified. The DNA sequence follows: TGCGCCAGCAGCCAAGATTGGAGTGGCGGGGCCAACGTCCTGACTTTC. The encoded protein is CASSQDWSGGANVLTF.